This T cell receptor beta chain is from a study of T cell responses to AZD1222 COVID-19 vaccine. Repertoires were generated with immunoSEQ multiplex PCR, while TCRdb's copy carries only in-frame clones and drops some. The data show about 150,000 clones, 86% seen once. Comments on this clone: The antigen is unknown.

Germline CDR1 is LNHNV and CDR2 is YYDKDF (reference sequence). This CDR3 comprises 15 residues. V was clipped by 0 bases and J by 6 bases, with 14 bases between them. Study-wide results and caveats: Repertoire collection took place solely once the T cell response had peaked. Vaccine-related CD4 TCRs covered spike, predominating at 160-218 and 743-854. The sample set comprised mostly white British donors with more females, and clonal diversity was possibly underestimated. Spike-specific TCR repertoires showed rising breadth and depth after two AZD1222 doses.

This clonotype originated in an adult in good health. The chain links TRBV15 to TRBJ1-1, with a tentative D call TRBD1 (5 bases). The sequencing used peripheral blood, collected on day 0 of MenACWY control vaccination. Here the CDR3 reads CATSRDRAGGAEAFF. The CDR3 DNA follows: TGTGCCACCAGCAGAGATCGTGCGGGGGGGGCTGAAGCTTTCTTT.